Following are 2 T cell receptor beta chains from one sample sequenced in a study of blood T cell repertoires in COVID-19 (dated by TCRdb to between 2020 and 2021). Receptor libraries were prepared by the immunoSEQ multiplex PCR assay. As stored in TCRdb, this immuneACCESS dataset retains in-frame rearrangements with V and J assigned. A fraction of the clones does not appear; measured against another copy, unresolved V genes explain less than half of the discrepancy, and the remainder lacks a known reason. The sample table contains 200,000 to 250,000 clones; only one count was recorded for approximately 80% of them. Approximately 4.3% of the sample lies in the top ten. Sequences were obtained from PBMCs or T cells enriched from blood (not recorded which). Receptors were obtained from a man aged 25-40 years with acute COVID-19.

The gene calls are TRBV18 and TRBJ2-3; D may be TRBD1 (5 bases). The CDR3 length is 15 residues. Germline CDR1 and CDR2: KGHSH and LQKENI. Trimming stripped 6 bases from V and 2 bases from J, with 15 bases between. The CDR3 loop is CASSFLDRDTDTQYF. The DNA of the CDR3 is TGTGCCAGCTCTTTCCTTGACAGAGACACAGATACGCAGTATTTT. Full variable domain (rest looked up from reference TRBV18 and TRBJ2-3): NAGVMQNPRHLVRRRGQEARLRCSPMKGHSHVYWYRQLPEEGLKFMVYLQKENIIDESGMPKERFSAEFPKEGPSILRIQQVVRGDSAAYFCASSFLDRDTDTQYFGPGTRLTVL.

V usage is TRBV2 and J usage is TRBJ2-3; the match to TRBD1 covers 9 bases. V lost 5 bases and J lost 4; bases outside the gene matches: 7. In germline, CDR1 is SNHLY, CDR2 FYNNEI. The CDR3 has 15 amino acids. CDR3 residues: CASSTGQGKADTQYF. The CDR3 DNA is TGTGCCAGCAGTACCGGACAGGGGAAAGCAGATACGCAGTATTTT.